Each of the 16 T cell receptor beta chains below was sequenced from the same sample in a study of Tregs in tolerant kidney transplant recipients. The protocol was immunoSEQ multiplex PCR, while the TCRdb copy is restricted to in-frame clones and leaves out a portion. The sample consists of under 95,000 clones, less than 95% of them appearing once. The source material was Tregs from blood, sampled before the transplant. The receptors derive from a human donor who received a combined kidney and bone marrow transplant.

This clone appeared a few times. The V gene is TRBV2, the J gene TRBJ1-3; D is ambiguous. Between the trimmed V and J ends, which lost 1 base and 7 bases, there was a span of 5 bases. Germline lookup yields CDR1 SNHLY and CDR2 FYNNEI. The CDR3 contains 12 residues. CDR3 loop: CASSEGRNTIYF. For the CDR3, the DNA is TGTGCCAGCAGTGAAGGGCGTAACACCATATATTTT.

V is TRBV6-5 and J is TRBJ1-1; the D gene is possibly TRBD1 (5 bases). The germline V gene encodes CDR1 MNHEY and CDR2 SVGAGI. The CDR3 spans 13 residues. The ends were cut back, 6 bases at V and 4 bases at J, with 12 bases in the middle. CDR3 loop: CASRHDTGTEAFF. For the CDR3, the DNA is TGTGCCAGCAGACATGACACAGGCACTGAAGCTTTCTTT.

The rearrangement uses TRBV4-2 and TRBJ2-1, with D tentatively TRBD2 (5 bases). The V gene's germline CDR1 is LGHNA and CDR2 YNFKEQ. This CDR3 is built from 16 residues. V lost 1 base and J 2 bases, leaving 12 bases between the germline ends. The DNA for the CDR3 is TGTGCCAGCAGCCAAGCCGCCCAGCGGACCTACAATGAGCAGTTCTTC. This translates into CASSQAAQRTYNEQFF.

The V gene is TRBV6-5, the J gene TRBJ2-7; tentatively, D is TRBD2 (6 bases). The germline gives CDR1 MNHEY, CDR2 SVGAGI. This CDR3 has 13 residues. V was trimmed by 3 bases and J by 6 bases, leaving 12 bases between them. In DNA, the CDR3 is TGTGCCAGCAGTTATAAGCGGGCCACCGAGCAGTACTTC. Protein: CASSYKRATEQYF.

CDR3 residues: CASSGGLWSSYEQYF. In DNA, the CDR3 is TGTGCCAGTAGTGGGGGACTTTGGAGCTCCTACGAGCAGTACTTC. This chain links TRBV19 with TRBJ2-5, with a weak D call TRBD2 (6 bases). The J call is uncertain, as TRBJ2-7 better fits the DNA end. This CDR3 spans 15 amino acids. CDR1 and CDR2 from the germline V gene are LNHDA and SQIVND (reference sequence).

V gene TRBV9 combines with J gene TRBJ2-2; perhaps TRBD2 as D (6 bases). The CDR3 has 15 amino acids. Germline CDR1 reads SGDLS; CDR2 reads YYNGEE. Deletions cut 4 bases from V and 3 bases from J, with 13 bases between. The CDR3 DNA reads as TGTGCCAGCAGCAGTACTAGCTTCCACACCGGGGAGCTGTTTTTT. Protein product: CASSSTSFHTGELFF.

This rearrangement joins TRBV28 to TRBJ1-5; 12 bases line up with TRBD1. The CDR3 contains 15 residues. Germline trimming cut 6 bases from V and 7 bases from J; bases unmatched to any gene: 7. Germline assignment: CDR1 MDHEN and CDR2 SYDVKM. The CDR3, as DNA: TGTGCCAGCAGCCCGGGACAGGGGGCTAGACAGCCCCAGCATTTT. Amino acids: CASSPGQGARQPQHF.

The chain recombines TRBV11-3 with TRBJ2-2; 10 bases are a match to TRBD1. The germline gives CDR1 SGHNT, CDR2 YENEEA. Trimming removed 5 bases from V and 3 bases from J; junction bases left unmatched: 9. This CDR3 is 17 amino acids long. Here the CDR3 reads CASSQQTGGRDTGELFF. In nucleotides, the CDR3 is TGTGCCAGCAGCCAGCAGACAGGGGGCAGGGACACCGGGGAGCTGTTTTTT.

CDR3 sequence (DNA): TGTGCCAGCTCACCCCAGGGACAGGGGGGTAATTCACCCCTCCACTTT. Translated, it gives CASSPQGQGGNSPLHF. The chain combines TRBV18 with TRBJ1-6, with 11 bases aligning to TRBD1. Losses at the gene ends were 3 bases for V and 6 bases for J; bases not matched to a gene: 4. Germline CDR1 and CDR2: KGHSH and LQKENI. There are 16 residues in the CDR3.

The gene calls are TRBV7-3 and TRBJ2-5, with 7 bases lining up with TRBD1. Per germline, CDR1 SGHTA and CDR2 FQGTGA. V lost 4 bases, J lost 7 bases, and 6 bases stayed unmatched. The length of the CDR3 is 13 residues. The CDR3 loop reads CASSSDRTGTQYF. CDR3 nucleotide sequence: TGTGCCAGCAGCTCGGACAGGACCGGGACCCAGTACTTC.

In nucleotides, the CDR3 is TGCGCCAGCAGCTCCGGGACAGGGAGTTTTGGAAACACCATATATTTT. As protein: CASSSGTGSFGNTIYF. V gene TRBV5-1 combines with J gene TRBJ1-3; 9 bases map to TRBD1. The junction had 7 bases not matched to a gene; V was cut back by 3 bases and J by 3 bases. Germline V gene sequence: CDR1 SGHRS, CDR2 YFSETQ. This CDR3 spans 16 amino acids.

J is TRBJ2-2 and V is TRBV5-1; 7 positions match TRBD1. Germline assignment: CDR1 SGHRS and CDR2 YFSETQ. V lost 5 bases, J lost 3 bases, and 13 bases stayed unmatched. CDR3 length: 17 residues. The CDR3 coding sequence is TGCGCCAGCAGATCCCACCCCGGGACAGACTACACCGGGGAGCTGTTTTTT. Its protein is CASRSHPGTDYTGELFF.

The chain combines TRBV6-1 with TRBJ2-2; D might be TRBD1 (5 bases). V lost 4 bases to trimming and J lost 4 bases, with 16 bases between them. The CDR3 totals 16 residues. Germline V gene sequence: CDR1 MNHNS, CDR2 SASEGT. The CDR3 is CASSARQGGSTGELFF. DNA for the CDR3: TGTGCCAGCAGTGCTAGGCAGGGTGGAAGCACCGGGGAGCTGTTTTTT.

This clone was recorded a few times. The chain couples TRBV9 to TRBJ2-7, with 7 bases that match TRBD2. From germline, CDR1 is SGDLS and CDR2 YYNGEE. J gave up 3 bases and V 0 bases, and 15 bases lay outside the gene matches. This CDR3 comprises 18 residues. CDR3 residues: CASSVDWGGTGINYEQYF. DNA for the CDR3: TGTGCCAGCAGCGTAGATTGGGGAGGGACGGGGATTAACTACGAGCAGTACTTC. Full variable domain (rest looked up from reference TRBV9 and TRBJ2-7): DSGVTQTPKHLITATGQRVTLRCSPRSGDLSVYWYQQSLDQGLQFLIQYYNGEERAKGNILERFSAQQFPDLHSELNLSSLELGDSALYFCASSVDWGGTGINYEQYFGPGTRLTVT.

V usage is TRBV29-1 and J usage is TRBJ1-2; TRBD1 matches 12 bases. The junction had 1 base not matched to a gene; V was cut back by 1 base and J by 4 bases. This CDR3 has 14 amino acids. The germline gives CDR1 SQVTM, CDR2 ANQGSEA. This CDR3 is CSVEVGQGAYGYTF. The CDR3 coding sequence is TGCAGCGTTGAAGTGGGACAGGGGGCCTATGGCTACACCTTC.

The chain carries TRBV5-1 and TRBJ2-7; D uncertain. The V and J ends lost 0 bases and 7 bases respectively, with 11 bases between them. CDR3 length: 13 amino acids. Germline V gives CDR1 SGHRS, CDR2 YFSETQ. The CDR3, as DNA: TGCGCCAGCAGCTTGGAATTGGCCTCTGAGCAGTACTTC. Translation gives CASSLELASEQYF. Looking up the rest from reference TRBV5-1 and TRBJ2-7 gives the full variable domain: KAGVTQTPRYLIKTRGQQVTLSCSPISGHRSVSWYQQTPGQGLQFLFEYFSETQRNKGNFPGRFSGRQFSNSRSEMNVSTLELGDSALYLCASSLELASEQYFGPGTRLTVT.